Sequencing of this T cell receptor (beta chain) was carried out in a study of T cells expressing NK-cell markers. The overall study: Seven HCMV-seropositive donors and one seronegative donor made up the eight sequenced donors. Findings and caveats of the study: Over 5 donors had dominant NKG2C+ clonotypes that comprised about 1.0-7.5% of their CD8+ T cells. These same clonotypes (in a handful of donors) also led the CD3+CD56-NKG2C+ fraction.

Per germline, CDR1 MGHRA and CDR2 YSYEKL. The CDR3 covers 18 residues. To note about this clonotype: The antigen is undetermined.

TCRdb reworked the 5' RACE reads into one entry per CDR3 protein, no DNA. The sample table sets out some 440,000 distinct CDR3 sequences. The source material was blood T cells: a sorted CD56 or NKG2C T cell subset, CD4+ or CD8+ T cells, or bulk PBMC T cells (not recorded which). J is TRBJ2-1 and V is TRBV4-1; the D call from TCRdb, TRBD2, cannot be confirmed without DNA. The receptor was isolated from a woman aged 45 to 65 in good health. CDR3 sequence: CASSLTPNSASSYNEQFF.